This is a list of T cell receptor beta chains from one sample in a study of a mutant IDH1 vaccine in newly diagnosed glioma. Clones were read by immunoSEQ multiplex PCR, and TCRdb kept only the in-frame ones, dropping some. Found here are fewer than 85,000 clones, roughly 77% of them singletons; the top ten hold more than 5%. No antigens are known for them. The sequences come from PBMCs, collected from a glioma patient whose treatment included an IDH1 peptide vaccine. Receptor source: a man aged 40-50 years with glioma. Each CDR3 is given with its conserved first and last residue. Fields, in order: V gene, CDR3 protein.

V gene: TRBV5-4
CDR3 protein: CASSLARTSGSYEQYF

V gene: TRBV2
CDR3 protein: CASSGQGVVEKLFF

V gene: TRBV30
CDR3 protein: CAWSVGQVNYEQYF

V gene: TRBV19
CDR3 protein: CASSISDTGSSPLHF

V gene: TRBV7-2
CDR3 protein: CASSLVYGGGSSNTGELFF

V gene: TRBV10-3
CDR3 protein: CAIRTSGGSFYEQYF

V gene: TRBV5-4
CDR3 protein: CASSLGLAGGPTYEQYF

V gene: TRBV9
CDR3 protein: CASSVAPGQAHSNYGYTF

V gene: TRBV15
CDR3 protein: CATSREVGVYEQYF

V gene: TRBV28
CDR3 protein: CASSLYKGDYGYTF

V gene: TRBV27
CDR3 protein: CASSRRGWERGNTEAFF

V gene: TRBV18
CDR3 protein: CASSLGNNEQFF

V gene: TRBV11-3
CDR3 protein: CASSSPDTYEQYF

V gene: TRBV7-8
CDR3 protein: CASSLLGQGRTGELFF

V gene: TRBV5-4
CDR3 protein: CASSWDRNSYEQYF

V gene: TRBV10-1
CDR3 protein: CASTRDRVCGTSGKFETQYF

V gene: TRBV4-2
CDR3 protein: CASSQDTGSGNTIYF

V gene: TRBV10-3
CDR3 protein: CAISEHDQGGKNIQYF

V gene: TRBV19
CDR3 protein: CASSPRQGSLGNTIYF

V gene: TRBV9
CDR3 protein: CASSVGTGNTIYF

V gene: TRBV25-1
CDR3 protein: CASSDWNYNEQFF

V gene: TRBV7-2
CDR3 protein: CASSLAPPGTGAEKLFF

V gene: TRBV9
CDR3 protein: CASSVGIAPGDTQYF

V gene: TRBV4-1
CDR3 protein: CASSQGQGRDEQYF

V gene: TRBV29-1
CDR3 protein: CSVRDRAETQYF

V gene: TRBV15
CDR3 protein: CATSITWDSQTQYF

V gene: TRBV7-3
CDR3 protein: CASSLGASGNTIYF

V gene: TRBV19
CDR3 protein: CASSLSQGAAGELFF

V gene: TRBV6-1
CDR3 protein: CASSLSGGISYEQYF

V gene: TRBV11-2
CDR3 protein: CASSLIGAGTGELFF

V gene: TRBV29-1
CDR3 protein: CSGRTGQETQYF

V gene: TRBV19
CDR3 protein: CASSIEVNTEAFF

V gene: TRBV4-2
CDR3 protein: CASSQDPRDRGYTF

V gene: TRBV6-1
CDR3 protein: CASSRQGTYDCTF

V gene: TRBV18
CDR3 protein: CASSPLPGPNTEAFF

V gene: TRBV5-1
CDR3 protein: CASSPGQGGMNTEAFF

V gene: TRBV10-3
CDR3 protein: CAISEGGLAGYEQYF

V gene: TRBV5-6
CDR3 protein: CASSFGTGVTGELFF

V gene: TRBV30
CDR3 protein: CAWSGDSNSPLHF

V gene: TRBV10-3
CDR3 protein: CAAQGSGNTIYF

V gene: TRBV28
CDR3 protein: CASSLRLAGYEQYF

V gene: TRBV5-4
CDR3 protein: CASSLGSGGDYEQYF

V gene: TRBV23-1
CDR3 protein: CANSQGQGDRITEAFF

V gene: TRBV9
CDR3 protein: CASSTRPLGEEEETQYF

V gene: TRBV5-4
CDR3 protein: CASSLSARGPPLHF

V gene: TRBV11-3
CDR3 protein: CASSCRQQHKNSYEQYF